The rows below give T cell receptor beta chains drawn from one sample of a study of OX40 agonist ivuxolimab in advanced cancers. The method was immunoSEQ multiplex PCR; TCRdb's version includes in-frame clones alone and lacks a portion of them. Of roughly 32,000 clones listed, more than 70% were seen once; the top ten hold around 25%. The sequenced sample was CD4+ or CD8+ T cells sorted from blood, obtained in a trial of the OX40 agonist ivuxolimab. These receptors were obtained from an adult with an advanced solid tumor such as melanoma, head and neck, liver or kidney cancer. Both conserved end residues are part of each CDR3. Each record gives: clone size, D gene, V gene, J gene, CDR3 DNA, CDR3 protein. D genes are given only for firm matches. Where a row states a size, it is once, few, many or the class of an expanded clone; other rows omit it.

clone_size: .; d_call: TRBD2; v_call: TRBV6-1; j_call: TRBJ2-3; cdr3_nt: TGTGCCAGCAGGAGCGGGGGGGCTGCAGATACGCAGTATTTT; cdr3_aa: CASRSGGAADTQYF
clone_size: .; d_call: .; v_call: TRBV19; j_call: TRBJ2-7; cdr3_nt: TGTGCCAGTAGTTTGGGGGATCCGTACGAGCAGTACTTC; cdr3_aa: CASSLGDPYEQYF
clone_size: few; d_call: TRBD1; v_call: TRBV28; j_call: TRBJ1-2; cdr3_nt: TGTGCCAGCAGCTCCACAGGGGCCGAACCCTATGGCTACACCTTC; cdr3_aa: CASSSTGAEPYGYTF
clone_size: .; d_call: TRBD1; v_call: TRBV5-4; j_call: TRBJ1-1; cdr3_nt: TGTGCCAGCAGCGACAGACAGGGTAACACTGAAGCTTTCTTT; cdr3_aa: CASSDRQGNTEAFF
clone_size: .; d_call: .; v_call: TRBV21-1; j_call: TRBJ1-2; cdr3_nt: TGTGCCAGCAGACCGAGAATAGCTACAGAGACCTATGGCTACACCTTC; cdr3_aa: CASRPRIATETYGYTF
clone_size: once; d_call: TRBD1; v_call: TRBV6-5; j_call: TRBJ2-1; cdr3_nt: TGTGCCAGCAGTGCTCGGACAGGGGGCAATGAGCAGTTCTTC; cdr3_aa: CASSARTGGNEQFF
clone_size: .; d_call: .; v_call: TRBV2; j_call: TRBJ2-5; cdr3_nt: TGTGCCAGCAAAACCCAAGAGACCCAGTACTTC; cdr3_aa: CASKTQETQYF
clone_size: .; d_call: .; v_call: TRBV6-1; j_call: TRBJ1-2; cdr3_nt: TGTGCCAGCAACGAGGACCCCTATGGCTACACCTTC; cdr3_aa: CASNEDPYGYTF
clone_size: .; d_call: .; v_call: TRBV6-1; j_call: TRBJ1-5; cdr3_nt: TGTGCCAGCAGTGCCACAGGCACCAAGAGAAATAGCAATCAGCCCCAGCATTTT; cdr3_aa: CASSATGTKRNSNQPQHF
clone_size: few; d_call: .; v_call: TRBV6-5; j_call: TRBJ1-1; cdr3_nt: TGTGCCAGCACCCCCACTGAAGCTTTCTTT; cdr3_aa: CASTPTEAFF
clone_size: .; d_call: TRBD2; v_call: TRBV29-1; j_call: TRBJ2-5; cdr3_nt: TGCAGCGTTTCTGAGGGACTAGCGATAGAGACCCAGTACTTC; cdr3_aa: CSVSEGLAIETQYF
clone_size: .; d_call: TRBD1; v_call: TRBV19; j_call: TRBJ2-2; cdr3_nt: TGTGCCAGTAGCACCGGGACAGGGGTGGCCGGGGAGCTGTTTTTT; cdr3_aa: CASSTGTGVAGELFF
clone_size: once; d_call: .; v_call: TRBV29-1; j_call: TRBJ2-4; cdr3_nt: TGCAGCGTTGAACGCGGGGAAAACATTCAGTACTTC; cdr3_aa: CSVERGENIQYF
clone_size: .; d_call: TRBD1; v_call: TRBV25-1; j_call: TRBJ1-4; cdr3_nt: TGTGCCAGCAGTGAACCCCCCGGGACAGGGAATGAAAAACTGTTTTTT; cdr3_aa: CASSEPPGTGNEKLFF
clone_size: .; d_call: .; v_call: TRBV4-1; j_call: TRBJ1-2; cdr3_nt: TGCGCCAGCAGCCCCGGCCTTGGGGTTAACTATGGCTACACCTTC; cdr3_aa: CASSPGLGVNYGYTF
clone_size: .; d_call: TRBD1; v_call: TRBV7-9; j_call: TRBJ1-2; cdr3_nt: TGTGCCAGCAGCTTACTCGGGACAGAATATGGCTACACCTTC; cdr3_aa: CASSLLGTEYGYTF
clone_size: .; d_call: TRBD1; v_call: TRBV19; j_call: TRBJ1-5; cdr3_nt: TGTGCCAGCTGGGACAGAAAAAGCAATCAGCCCCAGCATTTT; cdr3_aa: CASWDRKSNQPQHF
clone_size: few; d_call: TRBD1; v_call: TRBV4-1; j_call: TRBJ1-5; cdr3_nt: TGCGCCAGCAGCCGGGACAGGGACGCTCAGCCCCAGCATTTT; cdr3_aa: CASSRDRDAQPQHF
clone_size: few; d_call: .; v_call: TRBV30; j_call: TRBJ1-1; cdr3_nt: TGTGCCTGGAGTAGCGGGGGCCCTGAAGCTTTCTTT; cdr3_aa: CAWSSGGPEAFF
clone_size: .; d_call: .; v_call: TRBV30; j_call: TRBJ2-2; cdr3_nt: TGTGCCTGGAGTCTGGATGGGGCGAGTACCGGGGAGCTGTTTTTT; cdr3_aa: CAWSLDGASTGELFF
clone_size: .; d_call: TRBD2; v_call: TRBV7-2; j_call: TRBJ2-2; cdr3_nt: TGTGCCAGCAGCCCGGGACTAGCGGTGAACACCGGGGAGCTGTTTTTT; cdr3_aa: CASSPGLAVNTGELFF
clone_size: .; d_call: TRBD2; v_call: TRBV2; j_call: TRBJ2-1; cdr3_nt: TGTGCCAGCACTCTAGCGGGGCTTTACAATGAGCAGTTCTTC; cdr3_aa: CASTLAGLYNEQFF
clone_size: .; d_call: .; v_call: TRBV6-1; j_call: TRBJ1-1; cdr3_nt: TGTGCCAGCAGTCCCCGGGGGGACACTGAAGCTTTCTTT; cdr3_aa: CASSPRGDTEAFF
clone_size: .; d_call: .; v_call: TRBV5-5; j_call: TRBJ2-5; cdr3_nt: TGTGCCAGCAGCTCACAGGGTCCGGAGACCCAGTACTTC; cdr3_aa: CASSSQGPETQYF
clone_size: .; d_call: .; v_call: TRBV12-2; j_call: TRBJ2-7; cdr3_nt: TGTGCACAACTAGCGGGGGATACCTACGAGCAGTACTTC; cdr3_aa: CAQLAGDTYEQYF
clone_size: .; d_call: .; v_call: TRBV6-9; j_call: TRBJ1-1; cdr3_nt: TGTGCCAGCAGTGATTTCGCTGAAGCTTTCTTT; cdr3_aa: CASSDFAEAFF
clone_size: .; d_call: TRBD1; v_call: TRBV7-6; j_call: TRBJ2-7; cdr3_nt: TGTGCCAGCAGCTTCCAAGGGACAGGGGCAGAGCAGTACTTC; cdr3_aa: CASSFQGTGAEQYF
clone_size: .; d_call: .; v_call: TRBV11-2; j_call: TRBJ1-3; cdr3_nt: TGTGCCAGCAGCCCCGCTGAGGGAAACACCATATATTTT; cdr3_aa: CASSPAEGNTIYF
clone_size: .; d_call: .; v_call: TRBV4-2; j_call: TRBJ2-7; cdr3_nt: TGTGCCAGCAGCCAAGATGGCAGAGGCGAGCAGTACTTC; cdr3_aa: CASSQDGRGEQYF